The clone carrying this T cell receptor (beta chain) was detected ten times or more. Its antigen is unidentified. As part of library construction, unique molecular identifiers were attached to individual cDNA molecules. Each CDR3 protein gets one entry after TCRdb re-called the 5' RACE reads with MiXCR. Here the sample spans about 48,000 distinct CDR3 sequences, approximately 9.8% being singletons. The source of the sample is a study of early T cells in non-severe SARS-CoV-2 infection. About the study: The chains were unpaired, and the sequenced material was bulk RNA from unsorted whole blood. General study results and limits: VDJdb matches were skewed toward anti-spike CD8 T cell responses.

The CDR3 length is 15 residues. V lost 4 bases, J lost 3 bases, and 7 bases stayed unmatched. CDR1 is KGHSH and CDR2 is LQKENI in the germline V gene. The sequence derives from an adult who was a healthcare worker with PCR-confirmed SARS-CoV-2 infection or an uninfected control (not recorded which). V gene TRBV18 combines with J gene TRBJ1-2; TRBD1 aligns across 8 bases. The sample comprised whole blood. CDR3 sequence: CASSRDRQGYYGYTF. In DNA form, the CDR3 reads TGTGCCAGCTCACGGGATCGACAGGGGTACTATGGCTACACCTTC.